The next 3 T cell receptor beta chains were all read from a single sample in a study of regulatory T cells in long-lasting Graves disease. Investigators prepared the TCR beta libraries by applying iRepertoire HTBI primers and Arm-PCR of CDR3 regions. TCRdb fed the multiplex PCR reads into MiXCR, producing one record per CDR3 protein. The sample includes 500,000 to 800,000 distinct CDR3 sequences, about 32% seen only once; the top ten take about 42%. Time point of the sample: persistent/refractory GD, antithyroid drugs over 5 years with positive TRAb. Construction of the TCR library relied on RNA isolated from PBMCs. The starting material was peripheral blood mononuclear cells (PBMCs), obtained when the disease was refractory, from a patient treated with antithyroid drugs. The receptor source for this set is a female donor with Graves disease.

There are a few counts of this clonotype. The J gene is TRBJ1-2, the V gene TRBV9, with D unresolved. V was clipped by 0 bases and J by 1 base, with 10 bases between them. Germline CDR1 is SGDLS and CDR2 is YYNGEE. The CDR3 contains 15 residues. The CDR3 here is CASSVAEGFNYGYTF. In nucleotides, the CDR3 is TGTGCCAGCAGCGTAGCGGAGGGTTTTAACTATGGCTACACCTTC. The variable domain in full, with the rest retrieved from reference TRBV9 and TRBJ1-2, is DSGVTQTPKHLITATGQRVTLRCSPRSGDLSVYWYQQSLDQGLQFLIQYYNGEERAKGNILERFSAQQFPDLHSELNLSSLELGDSALYFCASSVAEGFNYGYTFGSGTRLTVV.

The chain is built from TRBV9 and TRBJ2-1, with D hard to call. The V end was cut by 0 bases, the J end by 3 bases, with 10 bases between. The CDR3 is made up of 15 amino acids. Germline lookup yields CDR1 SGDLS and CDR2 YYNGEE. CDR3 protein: CASSVAGSYYNEQFF. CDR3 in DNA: TGTGCCAGCAGCGTAGCGGGTAGTTACTACAATGAGCAGTTCTTC.

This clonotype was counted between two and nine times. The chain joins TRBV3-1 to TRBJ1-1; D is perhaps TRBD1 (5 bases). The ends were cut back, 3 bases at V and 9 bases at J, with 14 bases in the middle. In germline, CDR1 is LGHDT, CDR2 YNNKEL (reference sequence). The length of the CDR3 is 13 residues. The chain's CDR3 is CASSQTFREKAFF. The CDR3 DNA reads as TGTGCCAGCAGCCAGACGTTCAGGGAGAAAGCTTTCTTT.